The T cell receptor beta chain under discussion was sequenced for a study of T-cell reconstitution after alpha-beta-depleted transplantation in children. The V gene's germline CDR1 is GTSNPN and CDR2 SVGIG (reference sequence). This CDR3 contains 14 residues. The V gene end was trimmed by 0 bases and the J gene end by 7 bases; junction bases not matched to a gene: 1. Unique molecular identifiers were incorporated when the TCRbeta library was constructed. Each CDR3 protein is one row after TCRdb ran MiXCR on the PCR reads. This sample carries about 870,000 distinct CDR3 sequences, around 17% of them seen once, and the ten largest clones take approximately 4.5%. This clonotype was observed a handful of times.

This receptor was identified in a male patient younger than 18 who had a stem cell transplant for acute lymphoblastic leukemia, so the T cells may come from the graft donor. The chain couples TRBV30 to TRBJ2-1; 12 nucleotides line up with TRBD2. The sample here was PBMCs, mostly from graft donor cells, taken 360 days after TCRalphabeta/CD19-depleted stem cell transplant. Here the CDR3 reads CAWSVTSGRNEQFF. The CDR3 DNA sequence: TGTGCCTGGAGTGTAACTAGCGGGAGGAATGAGCAGTTCTTC.